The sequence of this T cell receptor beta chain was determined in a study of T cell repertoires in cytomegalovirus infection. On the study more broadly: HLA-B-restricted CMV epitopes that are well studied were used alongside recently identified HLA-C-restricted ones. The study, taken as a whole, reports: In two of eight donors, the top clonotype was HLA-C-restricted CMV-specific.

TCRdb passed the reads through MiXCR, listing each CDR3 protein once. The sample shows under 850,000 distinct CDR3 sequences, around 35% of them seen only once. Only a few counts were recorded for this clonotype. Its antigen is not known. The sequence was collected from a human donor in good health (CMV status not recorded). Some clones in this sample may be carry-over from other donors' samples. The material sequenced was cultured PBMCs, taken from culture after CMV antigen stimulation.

CDR3 in amino acids: CSARWGYGYTF. The CDR3 nucleotides are TGCAGTGCTAGGTGGGGGTATGGCTACACCTTC. J is TRBJ1-2 and V is TRBV20-1, with D tentatively TRBD1 (5 bases). Trimming cost V 3 bases and J 5 bases, with 7 bases left between them. The germline V gene has CDR1 DFQATT and CDR2 SNEGSKA (reference sequence). The CDR3 consists of 11 residues.